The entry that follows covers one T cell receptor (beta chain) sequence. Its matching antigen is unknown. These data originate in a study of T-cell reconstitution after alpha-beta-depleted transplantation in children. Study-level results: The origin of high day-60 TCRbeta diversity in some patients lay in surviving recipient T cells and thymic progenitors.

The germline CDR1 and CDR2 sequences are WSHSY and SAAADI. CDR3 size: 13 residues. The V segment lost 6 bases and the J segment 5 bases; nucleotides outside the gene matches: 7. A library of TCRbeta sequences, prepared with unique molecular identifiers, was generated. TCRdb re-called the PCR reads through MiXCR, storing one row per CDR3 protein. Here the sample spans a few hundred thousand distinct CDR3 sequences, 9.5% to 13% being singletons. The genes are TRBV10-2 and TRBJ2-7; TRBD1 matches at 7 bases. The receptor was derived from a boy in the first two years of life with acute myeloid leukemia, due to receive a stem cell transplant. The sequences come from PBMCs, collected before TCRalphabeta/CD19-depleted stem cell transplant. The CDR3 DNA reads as TGCGCCAGCAGACCGACAGGGAACCACGAGCAGTACTTC. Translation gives CASRPTGNHEQYF.